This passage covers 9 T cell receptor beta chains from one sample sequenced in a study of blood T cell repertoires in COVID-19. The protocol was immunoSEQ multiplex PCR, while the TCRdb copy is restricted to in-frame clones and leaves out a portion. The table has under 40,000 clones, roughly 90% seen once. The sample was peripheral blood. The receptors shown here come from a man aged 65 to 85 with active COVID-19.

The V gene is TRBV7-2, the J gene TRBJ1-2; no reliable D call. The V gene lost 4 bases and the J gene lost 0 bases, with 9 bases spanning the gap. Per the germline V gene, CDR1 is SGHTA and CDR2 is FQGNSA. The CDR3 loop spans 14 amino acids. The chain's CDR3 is CASSSPGSNYGYTF. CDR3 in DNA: TGTGCCAGCAGCTCGCCGGGATCTAACTATGGCTACACCTTC.

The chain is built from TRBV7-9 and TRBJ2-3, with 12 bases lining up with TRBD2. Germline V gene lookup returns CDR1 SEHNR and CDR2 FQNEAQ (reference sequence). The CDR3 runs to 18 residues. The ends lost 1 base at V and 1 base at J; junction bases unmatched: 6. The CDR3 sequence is CASSLGRLAGVGTDTQYF. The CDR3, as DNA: TGTGCCAGCAGCTTAGGAAGACTAGCGGGAGTCGGCACAGATACGCAGTATTTT.

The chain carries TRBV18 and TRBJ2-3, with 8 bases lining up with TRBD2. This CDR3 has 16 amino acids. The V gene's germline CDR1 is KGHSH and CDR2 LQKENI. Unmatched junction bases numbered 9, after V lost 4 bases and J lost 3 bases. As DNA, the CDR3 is TGTGCCAGCTCACGGCTAGCGGGTAGTGGGACAGATACGCAGTATTTT. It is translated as CASSRLAGSGTDTQYF.

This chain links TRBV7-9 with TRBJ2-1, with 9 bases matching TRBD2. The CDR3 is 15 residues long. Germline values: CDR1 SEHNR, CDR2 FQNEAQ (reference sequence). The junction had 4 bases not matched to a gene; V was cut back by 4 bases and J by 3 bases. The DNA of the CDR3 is TGTGCCAGCAGCTCTGAGCGGGGGGTCTACAATGAGCAGTTCTTC. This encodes CASSSERGVYNEQFF.

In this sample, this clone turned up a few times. CDR3 nucleotide sequence: TGTGCCAGCAGTATGCCTGGACTAGCCAATGAGCAGTTCTTC. This sequence encodes CASSMPGLANEQFF. The chain couples TRBV28 to TRBJ2-1, with 8 bases matching TRBD2. Germline V gene lookup returns CDR1 MDHEN and CDR2 SYDVKM. J gave up 6 bases and V 5 bases, and 6 bases lay outside the gene matches. The length of the CDR3 is 14 residues.

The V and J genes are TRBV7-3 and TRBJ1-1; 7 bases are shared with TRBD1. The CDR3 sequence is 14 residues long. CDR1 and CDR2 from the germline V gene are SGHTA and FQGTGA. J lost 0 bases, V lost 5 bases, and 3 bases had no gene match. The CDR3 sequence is CASSGTGVNTEAFF. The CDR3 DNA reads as TGTGCCAGCAGCGGAACAGGGGTGAACACTGAAGCTTTCTTT.

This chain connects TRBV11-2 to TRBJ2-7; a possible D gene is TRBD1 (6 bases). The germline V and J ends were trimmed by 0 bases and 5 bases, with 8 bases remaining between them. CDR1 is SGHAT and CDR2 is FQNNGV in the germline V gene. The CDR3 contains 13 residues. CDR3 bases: TGTGCCAGCAGCTTAGACAGGGGCAACGAGCAGTACTTC. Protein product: CASSLDRGNEQYF. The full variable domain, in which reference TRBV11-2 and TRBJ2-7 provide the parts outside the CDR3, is EAGVAQSPRYKIIEKRQSVAFWCNPISGHATLYWYQQILGQGPKLLIQFQNNGVVDDSQLPKDRFSAERLKGVDSTLKIQPAKLEDSAVYLCASSLDRGNEQYFGPGTRLTVT.

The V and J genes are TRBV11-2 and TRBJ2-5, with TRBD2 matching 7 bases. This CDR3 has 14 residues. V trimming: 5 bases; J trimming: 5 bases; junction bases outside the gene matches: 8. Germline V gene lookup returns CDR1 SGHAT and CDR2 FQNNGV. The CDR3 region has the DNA TGTGCCAGCAGCCATGGACTAGTTGGGGAGACCCAGTACTTC. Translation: CASSHGLVGETQYF.

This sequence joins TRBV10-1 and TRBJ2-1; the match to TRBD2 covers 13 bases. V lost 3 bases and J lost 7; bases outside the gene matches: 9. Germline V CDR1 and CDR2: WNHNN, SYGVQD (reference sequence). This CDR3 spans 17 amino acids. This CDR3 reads CASSDLTSGGVSNEQFF. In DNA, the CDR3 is TGCGCCAGCAGTGACCTTACTAGCGGGGGGGTCTCTAATGAGCAGTTCTTC.